This TCR beta chain is from a study of identical twins. This CDR3 has 13 amino acids. Per the germline V gene, CDR1 is MNHEY and CDR2 is SVGAGI. TCRdb analysed the 5' RACE reads with MiXCR anew, one entry per CDR3 protein. The repertoire holds about 690,000 distinct CDR3 sequences, with 5.5% to 7.5% as singletons. As concerns this clonotype: A read error is possible here, since a much larger clone lies one base away.

Sequencing used naive T cells sorted from blood. This sequence originates from a man aged 18 to 30 in good health. This chain uses TRBV6-5 with TRBJ2-1; no clear D. The CDR3 sequence: CASRYSVVNEQFF. The CDR3 DNA sequence: TGTGCCAGCAGATACTCGGTAGTCAATGAGCAGTTCTTC.